Each of the 10 T cell receptor beta chains below was sequenced from the same sample in a study of T-cell memory formation after mild COVID-19. MiXCR, applied by TCRdb to the 5' RACE reads, yields one record per CDR3 protein. The table records roughly 110,000 distinct CDR3 sequences, 15% to 20% of them present only once. The material sequenced was PBMCs or a T cell subset sorted from them (not recorded which). All receptors derive from an adult woman who had mild COVID-19 (a few samples of this study predate the infection). Cell type and time point are not known.

This clonotype was seen only a few times. The gene calls are TRBV9 and TRBJ2-3; 11 bases map to TRBD2. The germline CDR1 and CDR2 sequences are SGDLS and YYNGEE. The length of the CDR3 is 15 residues. Trimming at V came to 4 bases and at J to 6 bases, leaving 7 bases not matched to a gene. The CDR3 DNA reads TGTGCCAGCAGCCCTCTAGCGGGGGGTTCGGATACGCAGTATTTT. This sequence encodes CASSPLAGGSDTQYF.

V and J are TRBV27 and TRBJ2-7; a weak D match, TRBD1 (5 bases). The germline V and J ends were trimmed by 0 bases and 5 bases, with 14 bases remaining between them. CDR3 length: 15 amino acids. Germline V lookup: CDR1 MNHEY, CDR2 SMNVEV (reference sequence). Written as DNA, the CDR3 is TGTGCCAGCAGTTTATCGGGGAACAGGTGGGACGAGCAGTACTTC. As protein: CASSLSGNRWDEQYF.

This chain links TRBV25-1 with TRBJ2-1; 15 bases map to TRBD2. This CDR3 contains 18 residues. Germline loops: CDR1 MGHDK, CDR2 SYGVNS. V was clipped by 1 base and J by 7 bases; unmatched bases: 8. CDR3 bases: TGTGCCAGCAGTGAATCCCGGACTAGCGGGAGGGGGGCGAATGAGCAGTTCTTC. Amino acid sequence: CASSESRTSGRGANEQFF.

The chain combines TRBV7-9 with TRBJ2-1, with 13 bases that match TRBD2. This CDR3 has 15 residues. Unmatched junction bases numbered 7, after V lost 5 bases and J lost 9 bases. Germline V CDR1 and CDR2: SEHNR, FQNEAQ (reference sequence). The CDR3 bases are TGTGCCAGCAGCGGACTAGCGGGAGTTGGTGGTGAGCAGTTCTTC. Translated: CASSGLAGVGGEQFF.

The chain employs TRBV5-1 and TRBJ2-1; 9 bases map to TRBD2. The CDR3 has 16 residues. Trimming at V came to 0 bases and at J to 3 bases, leaving 4 bases not matched to a gene. Germline V CDR1 and CDR2: SGHRS, YFSETQ. The CDR3: CASSLVAGEFYNEQFF. DNA for the CDR3: TGCGCCAGCAGCTTGGTAGCGGGAGAATTCTACAATGAGCAGTTCTTC.

This clonotype was counted only a few times. This sequence joins TRBV9 and TRBJ2-1, with 11 bases matching TRBD2. The CDR3 extends over 16 amino acids. V trimming: 3 bases; J trimming: 9 bases; junction bases outside the gene matches: 11. The V gene's germline CDR1 is SGDLS and CDR2 YYNGEE. The CDR3, as DNA: TGTGCCAGCAGCGCCGTTAGCGGGAGGGCCGGGAGTGAGCAGTTCTTC. It yields the protein CASSAVSGRAGSEQFF.

This clonotype turned up a few times. This chain uses TRBV21-1 with TRBJ2-7. TRBV21-1 is listed as a pseudogene. The CDR3 is made up of 8 amino acids. This CDR3 reads CDPHEQYF. Written as DNA, the CDR3 is TGTGATCCCCACGAGCAGTACTTC.

The V gene is TRBV7-9, the J gene TRBJ2-3, with D hard to call. The CDR3 contains 13 residues. Germline V lookup: CDR1 SEHNR, CDR2 FQNEAQ (reference sequence). V lost 1 base, J lost 4 bases, and 6 bases lay in between. The CDR3 here is CASSLGPADTQYF. In DNA, the CDR3 is TGTGCCAGCAGCTTAGGCCCGGCAGATACGCAGTATTTT.

DNA for the CDR3: TGTGCCAGCAGTCTGAGACTAGCGGGGGACCCCGGAGGGACCCAGTACTTC. Its protein product is CASSLRLAGDPGGTQYF. The chain combines TRBV6-6 with TRBJ2-5; 12 bases are shared with TRBD2. The germline gives CDR1 MNHNY, CDR2 SVGAGI (reference sequence). V trimming: 5 bases; J trimming: 7 bases; junction bases outside the gene matches: 14. The CDR3 sequence is 17 residues long.

This clonotype was counted only a few times. The chain uses TRBV20-1 and TRBJ1-1; no clear D. The germline V gene encodes CDR1 DFQATT and CDR2 SNEGSKA (reference sequence). This CDR3 has 13 residues. V was cut by 3 bases and J by 4 bases, with 12 bases left in between. This CDR3 reads CSASWGKGTEAFF. Here the CDR3 DNA reads TGCAGTGCTAGTTGGGGAAAGGGCACTGAAGCTTTCTTT.